Listed here are 10 T cell receptor beta chains from one sample, sequenced in a study of T cells in localized non-small cell lung cancer (dated by TCRdb to the early 2020s). The library relied on the immunoSEQ multiplex PCR assay. As stored in TCRdb, this immuneACCESS dataset retains in-frame rearrangements with V and J assigned. A fraction of the clones does not appear; measured against another copy, unresolved V genes explain less than half of the discrepancy, and the remainder lacks a known reason. The sample table records tens of thousands of clones; approximately 80% of these occur just once. Around 16% of the sample goes to the ten largest clones. The sample here was peripheral blood, taken before any cancer treatment. All receptors derive from a male donor at least 60 years old with stage III squamous cell lung carcinoma.

The genes are TRBV18 and TRBJ2-2, with D tentatively TRBD1 (6 bases). CDR3 length equals 15 residues. Trimming pared 3 bases from V and 4 bases from J, leaving 12 bases between. Germline V gives CDR1 KGHSH, CDR2 LQKENI. The CDR3 DNA sequence: TGTGCCAGCTCACCCGACAGGCAGCTCACCGGGGAGCTGTTTTTT. It yields the protein CASSPDRQLTGELFF.

This sequence joins TRBV14 and TRBJ1-2, with D unresolved. This CDR3 has 14 residues. Trimming left V 7 bases short and J 8 bases short, with 20 bases between. CDR1 and CDR2 from the germline V gene are SGHDN and FVKESK. CDR3 loop: CASTDKDYNGGYTF. In DNA, the CDR3 is TGTGCCAGCACCGACAAGGACTACAATGGGGGCTACACCTTC.

The chain carries TRBV28 and TRBJ2-7, with D possibly being TRBD1 or TRBD2 (5 bases each). The length of the CDR3 is 14 residues. Germline CDR1 and CDR2: MDHEN and SYDVKM. The V end lost 3 bases, the J end lost 2 bases, and 11 bases lay between the germline ends. The CDR3 region is CASSFRDVAYEQYF. The CDR3 DNA reads as TGTGCCAGCAGTTTCCGGGACGTAGCCTACGAGCAGTACTTC.

This chain links TRBV7-2 with TRBJ2-4; maybe TRBD2 (6 bases). Per the germline V gene, CDR1 is SGHTA and CDR2 is FQGNSA. The CDR3 is 14 amino acids. V was cut by 5 bases and J by 4 bases, with 12 bases left in between. Written as DNA, the CDR3 is TGTGCCAGCAGCGCAGGAGGGCTGAAAAACATTCAGTACTTC. This codes for CASSAGGLKNIQYF.

This clone was picked up a small number of times. The J gene is TRBJ1-1, the V gene TRBV6-4, with TRBD1 identical over 8 bases. The germline gives CDR1 MRHNA, CDR2 SNTAGT. V gave up 3 bases and J gave up 4 bases; unmatched junction bases: 4. This CDR3 has 14 residues. CDR3 bases: TGTGCCAGCAGTGAAACAGGGGGTGCCACTGAAGCTTTCTTT. This codes for CASSETGGATEAFF.

The genes are TRBV6-1 and TRBJ1-5; TRBD1 is a possible D gene (5 bases). Between the trimmed V and J ends, which lost 0 bases and 4 bases, there was a span of 10 bases. The CDR3 loop spans 15 amino acids. CDR1 MNHNS and CDR2 SASEGT come from the germline V gene. The CDR3 coding sequence is TGTGCCAGCAGTGAAGCGGTAGGGGCTAATCAGCCCCAGCATTTT. Translation: CASSEAVGANQPQHF.

The genes are TRBV5-5 and TRBJ2-6; tentative D call: TRBD2 (6 bases). V gave up 4 bases and J gave up 0 bases, with 14 bases separating them. The CDR3 contains 17 residues. CDR1 is SGHKS, CDR2 YYEKEE, per germline (reference sequence). Here the CDR3 reads CASSTRADYSGANVLTF. DNA for the CDR3: TGTGCCAGCAGCACAAGAGCGGACTACTCTGGGGCCAACGTCCTGACTTTC.

As for this clone: The same CDR3 is also encoded by other DNA sequences in this sample. The chain is built from TRBV30 and TRBJ1-1, with D possibly matching TRBD1 (5 bases). The CDR3 has 15 amino acids. Trimming took 4 bases from V and 0 from J, leaving 15 bases between them. Per germline, CDR1 GTSNPN and CDR2 SVGIG (reference sequence). Here the CDR3 reads CAWIQGARLNTEAFF. CDR3 bases: TGTGCCTGGATCCAAGGGGCGCGGCTGAACACTGAAGCTTTCTTT.

This chain uses TRBV5-5 with TRBJ1-3; 8 positions agree with TRBD1. The CDR3 runs to 15 residues. The ends lost 0 bases at V and 4 bases at J; junction bases unmatched: 3. Germline V gene data show CDR1 as SGHKS and CDR2 as YYEKEE (reference sequence). The CDR3 nucleotides read TGTGCCAGCAGCTTGGGAGGACAGGGAGGAAACACCATATATTTT. The encoded protein is CASSLGGQGGNTIYF.

This clone turned up a few times. The chain links TRBV2 to TRBJ2-3; D is unresolved. CDR3 length: 14 amino acids. Trimming took 6 bases from V and 5 from J, leaving 15 bases between them. The germline gives CDR1 SNHLY, CDR2 FYNNEI. CDR3 region: CASRGPLPGDTQYF. The CDR3 DNA is TGTGCCAGCAGGGGTCCCTTACCCGGAGATACGCAGTATTTT.